The rows below give T cell receptor beta chains drawn from one sample of a study of cytomegalovirus exposure and HLA in healthy donors. Profiled with immunoSEQ multiplex PCR; TCRdb holds only in-frame clones, not every one. The table records about 160,000 clones, around 80% of them present only once. Material: PBMCs. Every receptor here comes from a man between 35 and 55 years old in good health and CMV-seronegative. Each CDR3 is given with its conserved first and last residue. D genes are given only for firm matches. Rows may omit the clone size; those that give it use once, few, many or a size class.

D gene	clone size	V gene	J gene	CDR3 DNA	CDR3 protein
-	-	TRBV30	TRBJ2-2	TGTGCCTGGAGTGTCGGTCAGGGAACCGGGGAGCTGTTTTTT	CAWSVGQGTGELFF
-	-	TRBV28	TRBJ1-1	TGTGCCAGCAGTTTCCCCAGGGTTCCTGAAGCTTTCTTT	CASSFPRVPEAFF
TRBD1	-	TRBV2	TRBJ2-5	TGTGCCAGGAGCCCGGGACAGGGTATTGGGGAGACCCAGTACTTC	CARSPGQGIGETQYF
TRBD1	-	TRBV29-1	TRBJ1-3	TGCAGCATAGGGGACAGCCCTGGAAACACCATATATTTT	CSIGDSPGNTIYF
TRBD2	-	TRBV5-4	TRBJ2-3	TGTGCCAGCAGTATCTCCAGCGGGAGGGCAGATACGCAGTATTTT	CASSISSGRADTQYF
-	once	TRBV9	TRBJ2-1	TGTGCCAGCAGCCCCAGATACCTCGGGGATGAGCAGTTCTTC	CASSPRYLGDEQFF
-	-	TRBV4-2	TRBJ2-3	TGTGCCAGCAGCCAAGAACCCTCGGGGGCAGATACGCAGTATTTT	CASSQEPSGADTQYF
-	-	TRBV4-2	TRBJ2-2	TGTGCCAGCAGCCAACTAATGAACACCGGGGAGCTGTTTTTT	CASSQLMNTGELFF
-	-	TRBV5-6	TRBJ2-1	TGTGCCAGCAGCTGGAGGGGTGATGAGCAGTTCTTC	CASSWRGDEQFF
-	-	TRBV6-1	TRBJ2-7	TGTGCCAGCAGTTCCGGTCGGGTTCACGAGCAGTACTTC	CASSSGRVHEQYF
-	-	TRBV28	TRBJ1-5	TGTGCCAGCAGTTTATGGGGGGGGAATCAGCCCCAGCATTTT	CASSLWGGNQPQHF
TRBD2	-	TRBV2	TRBJ2-1	TGTGCCAGCTGTACTAGCGGGAGTTTTAGTGAGCAGTTCTTC	CASCTSGSFSEQFF
-	once	TRBV29-1	TRBJ1-2	TGCAGCGTAATAACAGGGCATGGCTACACCTTC	CSVITGHGYTF
TRBD2	-	TRBV4-1	TRBJ2-1	TGCGCCAGCAGCCCCCGATCAGGGACTAGATCCTACAATGAGCAGTTCTTC	CASSPRSGTRSYNEQFF